The next 23 T cell receptor beta chains were all read from a single sample in a study of control samples from healthy donors and cancer patients. Using immunoSEQ multiplex PCR, the repertoire was profiled, and TCRdb retains in-frame clones only, with some absent. This table holds 110,000 or so clones, 75% to 90% found once. Material: blood. These receptors originate from a woman in her fifties or sixties in good health.

This clone is a singleton in its sample. The chain joins TRBV12-3 or TRBV12-4 to TRBJ2-5; 7 bases fit TRBD1. V was clipped by 6 bases and J by 3 bases; unmatched bases: 4. This CDR3 comprises 13 residues. CDR3 in amino acids: CASSYRGKETQYF. Here the CDR3 DNA reads TGTGCCAGCAGCTACAGGGGAAAAGAGACCCAGTACTTC.

V gene TRBV7-3 combines with J gene TRBJ2-7; 7 bases align to TRBD2. The J segment lost 3 bases and the V segment lost 8 bases, leaving 19 bases of the junction unmatched. CDR1 is SGHTA, CDR2 FQGTGA, per germline. The CDR3 is 17 residues long. The CDR3 protein is CASGPAALERGLYEQYF. The CDR3 coding sequence is TGTGCCAGCGGCCCGGCGGCCCTCGAGCGGGGACTCTACGAGCAGTACTTC.

The gene calls are TRBV7-3 and TRBJ1-6; TRBD1 is a possible D gene (6 bases). From germline, CDR1 is SGHTA and CDR2 FQGTGA. The CDR3 covers 16 residues. V shed 0 bases and J shed 10 bases, with 16 bases lying between them. The CDR3 nucleotides read TGTGCCAGCAGCTTAACCGCAGGGGTTAGCACATCACCCCTCCACTTT. It codes for CASSLTAGVSTSPLHF.

This CDR3 reads CASSSGPGETQYF. The CDR3 DNA is TGTGCCAGCAGCTCCGGTCCGGGAGAGACCCAGTACTTC. The genes are TRBV7-2 and TRBJ2-5; D is uncertain. The CDR3 is 13 amino acids. Germline values: CDR1 SGHTA, CDR2 FQGNSA. V shed 4 bases and J shed 4 bases, with 10 bases lying between them. The full variable domain, completed using reference TRBV7-2 and TRBJ2-5, is GAGVSQSPSNKVTEKGKDVELRCDPISGHTALYWYRQSLGQGLEFLIYFQGNSAPDKSGLPSDRFSAERTGGSVSTLTIQRTQQEDSAVYLCASSSGPGETQYFGPGTRLLVL.

The chain is built from TRBV6-5 and TRBJ1-4, with D hard to call. CDR1 is MNHEY and CDR2 is SVGAGI in the germline V gene. V lost 7 bases to trimming and J lost 8 bases, with 8 bases between them. The CDR3 is 11 amino acids. The CDR3 region is CASKTPEKLFF. CDR3 sequence (DNA): TGTGCCAGCAAGACTCCGGAAAAACTGTTTTTT.

The chain joins TRBV7-9 to TRBJ1-1; D is unclear. The length of the CDR3 is 16 residues. V lost 1 base, J lost 6 bases, and 18 bases lay in between. The V gene's germline CDR1 is SEHNR and CDR2 FQNEAQ (reference sequence). The CDR3 protein is CASSLVWQLKVAEAFF. CDR3 sequence (DNA): TGTGCCAGCAGCTTAGTTTGGCAGTTAAAGGTAGCTGAAGCTTTCTTT.

This sequence joins TRBV5-1 and TRBJ2-3; maybe TRBD1 (5 bases). This CDR3 comprises 14 residues. Trimming cost V 0 bases and J 5 bases, with 10 bases left between them. Germline CDR1 is SGHRS and CDR2 is YFSETQ. This CDR3 reads CASSLGTLRDTQYF. The CDR3 DNA reads TGCGCCAGCAGCTTGGGGACATTGAGAGATACGCAGTATTTT.

V usage is TRBV19 and J usage is TRBJ2-1; 7 bases map to TRBD2. V dropped 4 bases and J dropped 4; count of bases not matched to a gene: 4. This CDR3 spans 14 amino acids. Germline values: CDR1 LNHDA, CDR2 SQIVND (reference sequence). CDR3 sequence reads: CASSTGLGYNEQFF. The CDR3, as DNA: TGTGCCAGTAGTACAGGACTAGGGTACAATGAGCAGTTCTTC.

In DNA form, the CDR3 reads TGTGCCAGCAGCCGGACGGACTACGAGCAGTACTTC. Translation gives CASSRTDYEQYF. The gene calls are TRBV7-9 and TRBJ2-7; D not resolved. This CDR3 comprises 12 residues. The germline V gene encodes CDR1 SEHNR and CDR2 FQNEAQ (reference sequence). The V gene lost 5 bases and the J gene lost 3 bases, with 8 bases spanning the gap.

The genes are TRBV18 and TRBJ1-5; 9 bases fit TRBD1. The V segment lost 4 bases and the J segment 6 bases; nucleotides outside the gene matches: 7. Germline V lookup: CDR1 KGHSH, CDR2 LQKENI. The length of the CDR3 is 15 residues. CDR3 DNA: TGTGCCAGCTCACAAGGACAGGGGAAGTTTCAGCCCCAGCATTTT. Protein product: CASSQGQGKFQPQHF.

The chain links TRBV20-1 to TRBJ1-6; D is unresolved. V was clipped by 3 bases and J by 6 bases, with 12 bases between them. The germline CDR1 and CDR2 sequences are DFQATT and SNEGSKA (reference sequence). CDR3 length: 14 residues. The CDR3 sequence: CSASLLGSNSPLHF. The DNA of the CDR3 is TGCAGTGCTAGTCTACTGGGGAGTAATTCACCCCTCCACTTT.

V and J are TRBV7-9 and TRBJ1-5; the D is unclear. Trimming cost V 2 bases and J 11 bases, with 16 bases left between them. CDR3 length: 14 residues. The germline gives CDR1 SEHNR, CDR2 FQNEAQ (reference sequence). The CDR3, as DNA: TGTGCCAGCAGCTTACCTGGAGGAAGCGGGGCCCAGCATTTT. It is translated as CASSLPGGSGAQHF.

This chain joins TRBV10-3 and TRBJ1-1; D is unresolved. The germline gives CDR1 ENHRY, CDR2 SYGVKD. The length of the CDR3 is 11 residues. V was pared by 8 bases and J by 1 base, with 5 bases between. The CDR3 is CAISQNTEAFF. The CDR3 region has the DNA TGTGCCATCTCTCAGAACACTGAAGCTTTCTTT.

This chain joins TRBV5-6 and TRBJ2-6, with D perhaps matching TRBD1 (5 bases). V lost 3 bases to trimming and J lost 0 bases, with 16 bases between them. The V gene's germline CDR1 is SGHDT and CDR2 YYEEEE. The CDR3 has 18 residues. Written as DNA, the CDR3 is TGTGCCAGCAGCTCCACAGGCTCCCAACCCTCTGGGGCCAACGTCCTGACTTTC. This translates into CASSSTGSQPSGANVLTF. Based on the CDR3 plus reference TRBV5-6 and TRBJ2-6, the full variable domain is DAGVTQSPTHLIKTRGQQVTLRCSPKSGHDTVSWYQQALGQGPQFIFQYYEEEERQRGNFPDRFSGHQFPNYSSELNVNALLLGDSALYLCASSSTGSQPSGANVLTFGAGSRLTVL.

The chain employs TRBV3-1 (or the pseudogene TRBV3-2) and TRBJ2-3; the D call may be TRBD1 or TRBD2 (5 bases each). The germline V and J ends were trimmed by 0 bases and 0 bases, with 16 bases remaining between them. The V gene's germline CDR1 is LGHDT and CDR2 YNNKEL (reference sequence). This CDR3 is 18 amino acids long. CDR3 nucleotides: TGTGCCAGCAGCCAAGATGTGGGGCCGGGAACTAGCACAGATACGCAGTATTTT. The encoded protein is CASSQDVGPGTSTDTQYF.

The chain employs TRBV24-1 and TRBJ2-1; a weak D match, TRBD1 (6 bases). V was trimmed by 8 bases and J by 5 bases, leaving 18 bases between them. The CDR3 loop spans 15 amino acids. Per germline, CDR1 KGHDR and CDR2 SFDVKD. CDR3 residues: CATTAGTNINNEQFF. CDR3 coding DNA: TGTGCCACCACTGCCGGGACAAACATTAACAATGAGCAGTTCTTC.

The sample holds one count of this clone. The genes are TRBV2 and TRBJ2-7, with 9 bases that match TRBD1. Trimming took 5 bases from V and 8 from J; bases not matched to a gene: 10. Germline V lookup: CDR1 SNHLY, CDR2 FYNNEI. The length of the CDR3 is 14 residues. The CDR3 DNA follows: TGTGCCAGCAGTAATTTAGGGGACAGGGTGAAGCAGTACGTC. It is translated as CASSNLGDRVKQYV.

This sequence joins TRBV5-1 and TRBJ1-3, with D uncertain. The germline gives CDR1 SGHRS, CDR2 YFSETQ. V was trimmed by 5 bases and J by 10 bases, leaving 19 bases between them. The CDR3 has 14 residues. The CDR3: CASRWGPTEATIYF. CDR3 nucleotide sequence: TGCGCCAGCAGGTGGGGTCCCACTGAGGCGACCATATATTTT.

The chain is built from TRBV18 and TRBJ1-5; weak D call: TRBD1 (5 bases). CDR3 length: 13 residues. From germline, CDR1 is KGHSH and CDR2 LQKENI. V was pared by 6 bases and J by 7 bases, with 13 bases between. CDR3 nucleotide sequence: TGTGCCAGCTCGGCGGGGGGGGGACAGCCCCAGCATTTT. Its translation is CASSAGGGQPQHF.

This chain connects TRBV7-8 to TRBJ2-2, with 9 bases matching TRBD1. After removal of 4 bases from V and 4 bases from J, the junction contained 4 bases not matched to a gene. The CDR3 is 15 residues long. Germline lookup yields CDR1 SGHVS and CDR2 FQNEAQ. The CDR3 region has the DNA TGTGCCAGCAGCTCGCCGGGACAGGGCACCGGGGAGCTGTTTTTT. It specifies CASSSPGQGTGELFF.

V usage is TRBV7-3 and J usage is TRBJ1-2, with 7 nucleotides matching TRBD1. From germline, CDR1 is SGHTA and CDR2 FQGTGA. J was trimmed by 3 bases and V by 5 bases; bases with no gene match: 9. The CDR3 contains 15 residues. CDR3 bases: TGTGCCAGCAGCCCCCAAGGACAGGCCTACTATGGCTACACCTTC. This gives the protein CASSPQGQAYYGYTF. Variable domain in full (rest from reference TRBV7-3 and TRBJ1-2): GAGVSQTPSNKVTEKGKYVELRCDPISGHTALYWYRQSLGQGPEFLIYFQGTGAADDSGLPNDRFFAVRPEGSVSTLKIQRTERGDSAVYLCASSPQGQAYYGYTFGSGTRLTVV.

The chain employs TRBV7-9 and TRBJ2-3, with D possibly matching TRBD1 (6 bases). The ends were cut back, 5 bases at V and 5 bases at J, with 17 bases in the middle. CDR1 and CDR2 from the germline V gene are SEHNR and FQNEAQ (reference sequence). There are 15 residues in the CDR3. CDR3 sequence: CASSPTDRLRDTQYF. In DNA, the CDR3 is TGTGCCAGCAGCCCAACTGACAGGCTAAGAGATACGCAGTATTTT.

This clone was counted a single time. The chain combines TRBV7-6 with TRBJ1-6; D is uncertain. Trimming took 0 bases from V and 7 from J, leaving 10 bases between them. This CDR3 is 15 amino acids long. Germline V gene lookup returns CDR1 SGHVS and CDR2 FNYEAQ. This CDR3 is CASSLAQGSNSPLHF. CDR3 nucleotides: TGTGCCAGCAGCTTAGCGCAAGGCAGCAATTCACCCCTCCACTTT.